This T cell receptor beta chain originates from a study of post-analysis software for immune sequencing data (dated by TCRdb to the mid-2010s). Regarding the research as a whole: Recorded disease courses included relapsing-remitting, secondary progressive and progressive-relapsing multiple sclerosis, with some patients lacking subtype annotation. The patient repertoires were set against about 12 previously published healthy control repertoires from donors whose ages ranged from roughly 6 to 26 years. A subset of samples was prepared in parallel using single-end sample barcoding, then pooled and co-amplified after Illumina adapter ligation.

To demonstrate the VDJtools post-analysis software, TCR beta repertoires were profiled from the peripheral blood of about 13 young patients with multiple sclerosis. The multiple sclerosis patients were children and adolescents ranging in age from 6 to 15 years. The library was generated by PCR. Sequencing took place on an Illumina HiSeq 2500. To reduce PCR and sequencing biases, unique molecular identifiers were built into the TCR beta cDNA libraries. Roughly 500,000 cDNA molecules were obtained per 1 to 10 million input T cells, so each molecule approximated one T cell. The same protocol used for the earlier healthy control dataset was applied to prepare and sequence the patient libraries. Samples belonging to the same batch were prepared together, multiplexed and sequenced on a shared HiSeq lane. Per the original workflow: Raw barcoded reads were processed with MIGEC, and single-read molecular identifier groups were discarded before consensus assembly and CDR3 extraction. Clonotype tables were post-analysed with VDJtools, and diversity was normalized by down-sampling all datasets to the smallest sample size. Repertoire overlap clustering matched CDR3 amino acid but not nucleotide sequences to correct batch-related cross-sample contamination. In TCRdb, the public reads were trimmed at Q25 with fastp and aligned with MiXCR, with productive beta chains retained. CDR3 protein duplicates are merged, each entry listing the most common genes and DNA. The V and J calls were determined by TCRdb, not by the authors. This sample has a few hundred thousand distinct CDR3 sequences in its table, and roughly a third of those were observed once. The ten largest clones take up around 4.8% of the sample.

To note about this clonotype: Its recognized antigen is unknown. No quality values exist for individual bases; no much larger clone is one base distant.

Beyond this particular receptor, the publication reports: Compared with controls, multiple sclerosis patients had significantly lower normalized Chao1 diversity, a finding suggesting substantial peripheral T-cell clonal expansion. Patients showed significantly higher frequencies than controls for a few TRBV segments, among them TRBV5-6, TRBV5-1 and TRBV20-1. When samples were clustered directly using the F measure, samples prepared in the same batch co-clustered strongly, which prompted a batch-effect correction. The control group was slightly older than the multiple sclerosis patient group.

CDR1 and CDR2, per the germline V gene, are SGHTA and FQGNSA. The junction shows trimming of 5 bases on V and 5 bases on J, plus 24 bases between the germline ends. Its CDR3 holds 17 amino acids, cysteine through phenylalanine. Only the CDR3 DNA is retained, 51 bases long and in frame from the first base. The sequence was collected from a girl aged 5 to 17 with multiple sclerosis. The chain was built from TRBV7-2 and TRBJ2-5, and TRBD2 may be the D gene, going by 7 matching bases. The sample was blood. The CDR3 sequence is CASSQGRVLRGAETQYF. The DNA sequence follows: TGTGCCAGCAGCCAAGGTCGGGTTCTTCGGGGGGCGGAGACCCAGTACTTC.